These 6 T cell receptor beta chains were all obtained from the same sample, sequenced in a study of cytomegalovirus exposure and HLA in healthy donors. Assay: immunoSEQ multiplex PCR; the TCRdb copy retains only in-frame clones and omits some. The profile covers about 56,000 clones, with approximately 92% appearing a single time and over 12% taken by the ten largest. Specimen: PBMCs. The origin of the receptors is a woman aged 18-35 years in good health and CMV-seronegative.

The DNA of the CDR3 is TGTGCCTGGAGTGTATATCAGTCCTACGAGCAGTACTTC. It encodes CAWSVYQSYEQYF. This chain uses TRBV30 with TRBJ2-7; D call uncertain. Germline assignment: CDR1 GTSNPN and CDR2 SVGIG (reference sequence). Trimming removed 0 bases from V and 1 base from J, with 7 bases in between. The CDR3 contains 13 residues.

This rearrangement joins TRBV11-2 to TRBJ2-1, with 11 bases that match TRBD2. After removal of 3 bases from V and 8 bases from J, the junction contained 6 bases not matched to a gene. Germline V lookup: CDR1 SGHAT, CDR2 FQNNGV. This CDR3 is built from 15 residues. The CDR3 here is CASSFGSGGAYEQFF. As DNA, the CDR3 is TGTGCCAGCAGCTTCGGTAGCGGGGGGGCATATGAGCAGTTCTTC.

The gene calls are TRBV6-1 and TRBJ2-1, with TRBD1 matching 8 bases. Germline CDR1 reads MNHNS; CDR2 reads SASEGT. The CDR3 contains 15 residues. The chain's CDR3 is CAVAQGAILTHEQFF. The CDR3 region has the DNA TGTGCGGTTGCCCAGGGGGCGATTTTGACCCATGAGCAGTTCTTC.

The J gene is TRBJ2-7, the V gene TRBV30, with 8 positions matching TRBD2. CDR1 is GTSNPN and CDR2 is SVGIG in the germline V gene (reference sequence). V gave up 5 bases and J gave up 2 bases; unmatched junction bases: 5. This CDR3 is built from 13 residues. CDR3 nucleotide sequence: TGTGCCTGGTCCGGGACTAGGACCTACGAGCAGTACTTC. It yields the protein CAWSGTRTYEQYF.

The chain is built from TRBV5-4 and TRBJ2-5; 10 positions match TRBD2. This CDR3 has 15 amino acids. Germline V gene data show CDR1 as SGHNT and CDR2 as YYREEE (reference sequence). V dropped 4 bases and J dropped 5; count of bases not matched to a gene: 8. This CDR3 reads CASSHRLAGGETQYF. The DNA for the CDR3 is TGTGCCAGCAGCCACCGACTAGCGGGTGGGGAGACCCAGTACTTC.

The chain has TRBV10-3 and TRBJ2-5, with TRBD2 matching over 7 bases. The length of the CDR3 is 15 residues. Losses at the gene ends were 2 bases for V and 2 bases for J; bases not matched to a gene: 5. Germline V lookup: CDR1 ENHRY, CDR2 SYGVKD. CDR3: CAISELTGLQETQYF. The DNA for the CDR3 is TGTGCCATCAGTGAGCTTACGGGACTACAAGAGACCCAGTACTTC.